The source of this TCR beta chain is a study of shared clonotypes between healthy human individuals. Study observations and caveats: It was observed that roughly 5% of naive CD4 clonotypes were shared across a handful of donors. Naive subsets tended to show greater estimated richness than memory subsets.

Produced via immunoSEQ multiplex PCR; TCRdb's table is partial and in-frame only. This sample has around 1,000,000 clones; about 72% occur once, and the top ten carry roughly 0.83%. The germline V gene has CDR1 MNHEY and CDR2 SVGAGI. CDR3 size: 13 residues. The trim removed 7 bases at V and 4 bases at J, leaving 6 bases unmatched. Concerning this clone: Its antigen remains unidentified.

The sample was memory CD4+ T cells from PBMCs. Subset specified: CD45RA-negative fraction. This clonotype was obtained from a young man in good health. Some clones in this sample may be carry-over from other donors' samples. The chain joins TRBV6-5 to TRBJ1-2; TRBD1 aligns across 7 bases. In DNA, the CDR3 is TGTGCCAGCACCTACAGGGGCTTCTATGGCTACACCTTC. As protein: CASTYRGFYGYTF.